What follows are 18 T cell receptor beta chains derived from one specimen sequenced in a study of OX40 agonist ivuxolimab in advanced cancers. Profiled with immunoSEQ multiplex PCR; TCRdb holds only in-frame clones, not every one. The sample includes approximately 99,000 clones, 90% to 97% of them seen just once. The starting material was CD4+ or CD8+ T cells sorted from blood, obtained in a trial of the OX40 agonist ivuxolimab. The receptors were gathered from an adult with an advanced solid tumor such as melanoma, head and neck, liver or kidney cancer.

This rearrangement joins TRBV30 to TRBJ2-3; 8 bases are a match to TRBD2. The V and J ends lost 0 bases and 6 bases, in that order; junction bases with no gene match: 11. Germline values: CDR1 GTSNPN, CDR2 SVGIG (reference sequence). The CDR3 is 16 amino acids. CDR3 sequence (DNA): TGTGCCTGGAGTGTTGGGTCGGGGGGGGCGTCCGATACGCAGTATTTT. Translated, it gives CAWSVGSGGASDTQYF.

The chain carries TRBV19 and TRBJ2-3, with D perhaps being TRBD1 or TRBD2 (5 bases each). The CDR3 has 15 amino acids. Germline V gives CDR1 LNHDA, CDR2 SQIVND (reference sequence). V lost 2 bases and J 0 bases, leaving 9 bases between the germline ends. In nucleotides, the CDR3 is TGTGCCAGTAGTATATCGGGACCTAGCACAGATACGCAGTATTTT. Residues: CASSISGPSTDTQYF.

The chain employs TRBV7-3 and TRBJ2-5; 10 bases map to TRBD2. Per germline, CDR1 SGHTA and CDR2 FQGTGA. This CDR3 contains 13 residues. V shed 5 bases and J 7 bases; nucleotides not matched to a gene: 4. The CDR3 DNA reads as TGTGCCAGCAGCCCTAGCGGGAGCGGGACCCAGTACTTC. Amino acids: CASSPSGSGTQYF.

The chain carries TRBV27 and TRBJ1-2, with TRBD1 matching over 7 bases. With V trimmed by 4 bases and J by 14 bases, 22 bases remained unmatched. The germline CDR1 and CDR2 sequences are MNHEY and SMNVEV (reference sequence). CDR3 length equals 16 residues. Written as DNA, the CDR3 is TGTGCCAGCAGTTCCCTCGAGGGGGCTTCCCCTCTGGTTTATACCTTC. Its protein is CASSSLEGASPLVYTF.

The DNA for the CDR3 is TGTGCCAGCAGGCCGGGACAGGGGTATTCACCCCTCCACTTT. It yields the protein CASRPGQGYSPLHF. The V call is TRBV7-9, the J call TRBJ1-6, with 10 positions matching TRBD1. CDR3 length: 14 residues. Germline V CDR1 and CDR2: SEHNR, FQNEAQ (reference sequence). V trimming: 6 bases; J trimming: 8 bases; junction bases outside the gene matches: 4.

The V and J genes are TRBV7-9 and TRBJ2-3, with D possibly being TRBD2 (6 bases). The V gene's germline CDR1 is SEHNR and CDR2 FQNEAQ (reference sequence). Trimming left V 4 bases short and J 2 bases short, with 19 bases between. The CDR3 consists of 17 residues. Here the CDR3 reads CASSWGIGGRDTDTQYF. The CDR3 coding sequence is TGTGCCAGCAGCTGGGGCATCGGGGGACGGGACACAGATACGCAGTATTTT.

The chain's CDR3 is CASSAGPGLDTQYF. The CDR3 region has the DNA TGTGCCAGCAGTGCCGGGCCGGGGTTAGATACGCAGTATTTT. V usage is TRBV6-1 and J usage is TRBJ2-3, with D perhaps matching TRBD2 (5 bases). Trimming removed 4 bases from V and 5 bases from J, with 13 bases in between. Germline V gives CDR1 MNHNS, CDR2 SASEGT. This CDR3 is built from 14 residues.

The chain recombines TRBV28 with TRBJ1-6; tentative D call: TRBD1 (5 bases). Germline values: CDR1 MDHEN, CDR2 SYDVKM. V was trimmed by 1 base and J by 6 bases, leaving 10 bases between them. The CDR3 contains 15 residues. The CDR3 bases are TGTGCCAGCAGTTTATTGACAGAAAGTAATTCACCCCTCCACTTT. This codes for CASSLLTESNSPLHF.

The CDR3 nucleotides are TGTGCCAGCAGCCAAGCGGGACGGAACTATGGCTACACCTTC. The encoded protein is CASSQAGRNYGYTF. V and J are TRBV6-5 and TRBJ1-2; D might be TRBD1 (5 bases). V lost 6 bases to trimming and J lost 2 bases, with 13 bases between them. The CDR3 runs 14 residues. Germline lookup yields CDR1 MNHEY and CDR2 SVGAGI.

The chain is built from TRBV2 and TRBJ2-3; TRBD2 aligns across 14 bases. The germline gives CDR1 SNHLY, CDR2 FYNNEI. The CDR3 has 19 amino acids. After removal of 6 bases from V and 3 bases from J, the junction contained 14 bases not matched to a gene. The CDR3 DNA reads as TGTGCCAGCAGAGCAGGCCCGACTAGCGGGGGGGCCCGGACAGATACGCAGTATTTT. Amino acid sequence: CASRAGPTSGGARTDTQYF.

This chain connects TRBV6-5 to TRBJ2-3, with D hard to call. V was shortened by 8 bases and J by 0 bases, with 15 bases between the two germline ends. The CDR3 runs 15 residues. Germline V gives CDR1 MNHEY, CDR2 SVGAGI. DNA for the CDR3: TGTGCCAGCCACGTCGGGCTCCTGAGCACAGATACGCAGTATTTT. It encodes CASHVGLLSTDTQYF.

Only a few counts were recorded for this clone. The chain recombines TRBV5-8 with TRBJ2-1; D perhaps matches TRBD2 (6 bases). Germline V gene data show CDR1 as SGHTS and CDR2 as YDEGEE. Trimming removed 3 bases from V and 8 bases from J, with 24 bases in between. The CDR3 totals 17 residues. CDR3 in amino acids: CASSSPMGGIVRDEQFF. CDR3 sequence (DNA): TGTGCCAGCAGCTCGCCAATGGGCGGGATAGTGCGGGATGAGCAGTTCTTC.

This clone was detected only once. The chain recombines TRBV28 with TRBJ2-7; a weak D match, TRBD2 (6 bases). The CDR3 covers 13 residues. In germline, CDR1 is MDHEN, CDR2 SYDVKM. V lost 6 bases and J 7 bases, leaving 16 bases between the germline ends. The CDR3 protein is CASSQGTPWEQYF. Here the CDR3 DNA reads TGTGCCAGCAGCCAAGGGACTCCGTGGGAGCAGTACTTC.

The rearrangement links TRBV5-4 to TRBJ2-7, with D possibly called TRBD1 or TRBD2 (5 bases each). Germline CDR1 reads SGHNT; CDR2 reads YYREEE (reference sequence). Trimming pared 0 bases from V and 2 bases from J, leaving 9 bases between. This CDR3 has 14 residues. This CDR3 is CASSLGGPTYEQYF. The DNA for the CDR3 is TGTGCCAGCAGCTTGGGGGGACCAACCTACGAGCAGTACTTC.

The rearrangement joins TRBV27 to TRBJ2-1; D assignment may be TRBD1 or TRBD2 (6 bases each). From germline, CDR1 is MNHEY and CDR2 SMNVEV (reference sequence). V was clipped by 7 bases and J by 0 bases, with 16 bases between them. The CDR3 sequence is 16 residues long. Written as DNA, the CDR3 is TGTGCCAGCATAAAAGGGGGGCCACCCTCCTACAATGAGCAGTTCTTC. Its translation is CASIKGGPPSYNEQFF.

The gene calls are TRBV19 and TRBJ2-7; D is possibly TRBD1 (6 bases). Per germline, CDR1 LNHDA and CDR2 SQIVND (reference sequence). CDR3 length: 14 amino acids. The V end was cut by 3 bases, the J end by 3 bases, with 12 bases between. The CDR3 here is CASSISGQLYEQYF. The CDR3 DNA is TGTGCCAGTAGTATTAGTGGACAGCTCTACGAGCAGTACTTC.

V is TRBV6-5 and J is TRBJ1-5; D uncertain. Germline loops: CDR1 MNHEY, CDR2 SVGAGI. The CDR3 is made up of 14 amino acids. Trimming cost V 4 bases and J 1 base, with 8 bases left between them. CDR3 sequence: CASSFVGSNQPQHF. The CDR3 nucleotides read TGTGCCAGCAGTTTCGTCGGGAGCAATCAGCCCCAGCATTTT.

This clone was detected only once. V is TRBV6-1 and J is TRBJ2-7, with 9 bases matching TRBD1. V shed 6 bases and J 3 bases; nucleotides not matched to a gene: 3. The CDR3 loop spans 13 amino acids. Germline loops: CDR1 MNHNS, CDR2 SASEGT. The CDR3 loop is CASRGTGSYEQYF. For the CDR3, the DNA is TGTGCCAGCAGGGGGACAGGGAGCTACGAGCAGTACTTC.